This T cell receptor beta chain was identified in a study of identical twins. Germline CDR1 and CDR2: SGDLS and YYNGEE. V was clipped by 5 bases and J by 4 bases, with 12 bases between them. This CDR3 region has 13 residues. MiXCR, run by TCRdb on the 5' RACE reads, gives a single entry per CDR3 protein. The sample yields roughly 240,000 distinct CDR3 sequences, approximately 7.3% seen once. This clonotype was detected many times. Antigen: not known. Regarding the study as a whole: High-abundance cord blood beta clonotypes had fewer insertions; memory repertoires showed none. Among monozygotic twins, out-of-frame TCR alpha sharing exceeded what models predicted.

Every one of the donors was a healthy Caucasian. The same data also contributed to another study, on yellow fever vaccine responses in identical twins.

The V gene is TRBV9, the J gene TRBJ1-2, with TRBD1 as a possible D gene (6 bases). The sample taken for sequencing was CD8+ T cells sorted from blood. The origin of this receptor is a woman aged 18-29 years in good health. CDR3 amino acids: CASSGQKLYGYTF. The CDR3, as DNA: TGTGCCAGCAGTGGACAGAAACTCTATGGCTACACCTTC.